This T cell receptor (beta chain) was captured in a study of graft-versus-host responses after intestinal transplantation. Trimming took off 5 bases at V and 2 bases at J, with 16 bases between the two ends. Germline V gene sequence: CDR1 MDHEN, CDR2 SYDVKM. The CDR3 contains 15 residues. Points on this clone: Antigen specificity is unknown.

TCRdb's copy holds only in-frame clones and misses some; the assay was immunoSEQ multiplex PCR. The sample includes about 83,000 clones, approximately 88% of them seen just once. This TCR was recovered from a human donor who received an intestinal transplant. The source was unstimulated CD4+ T cells sorted from spleen or lymph node cells, collected before intestinal transplant. The rearrangement joins TRBV28 to TRBJ2-7, with a tentative D call TRBD1 (6 bases). CDR3 coding DNA: TGTGCCAGCAGTCCCCTAAGGGGGTTGGCCTACGAGCAGTACTTC. This encodes CASSPLRGLAYEQYF.